The clone carrying this TCR beta chain was counted a single time. Only in-frame clones appear in the TCRdb table, and some are missing; sequencing was by immunoSEQ multiplex PCR. The profile shows approximately 270,000 clones, under 85% of them singletons. This entry belongs to a study of blood T cell repertoires in COVID-19. Study-wide background: PBMCs, B-cell-depleted T cells, or T cells provided the cDNA or gDNA that made up the material.

V gave up 5 bases and J gave up 11 bases; unmatched junction bases: 6. CDR3 length equals 13 residues. Germline CDR1 SEHNR, CDR2 FQNEAQ (reference sequence). This chain uses TRBV7-9 with TRBJ2-1, with 10 bases matching TRBD2. The sequence was collected from a human donor with COVID-19, enrolled during active disease. The donor label of this sample is uncertain. Sequenced material: peripheral blood. CDR3 DNA: TGTGCCAGCAGCCACCGACTAGCGGGTCAGCAGTTCTTC. The encoded protein is CASSHRLAGQQFF.